The sample holds many counts of the clone carrying this TCR beta chain. Transcripts of RNA were the source for amplifying TCR beta CDR3 regions. RT-PCR with HTBI primers came first, then second-round multiplex PCR. TCRdb used MiXCR to reprocess the multiplex PCR reads, holding one entry per CDR3 protein. The data hold hundreds of thousands of distinct CDR3 sequences, with about 24% observed a single time. This record belongs to a study of Graves' ophthalmopathy and Graves' hyperthyroidism. This TCR was sampled from a woman aged 18 to 35 with stable Graves' hyperthyroidism. Some clones in this sample may be carry-over from other donors' samples. Source material: peripheral blood.

This CDR3 reads CASSLIGPGQGGSYEQYF. The CDR3, as DNA: TGCGCCAGCAGCTTGATCGGTCCGGGACAGGGCGGATCCTACGAGCAGTACTTC. V and J are TRBV5-1 and TRBJ2-7; 9 nucleotides match TRBD1. Trimming took 1 base from V and 1 from J; bases not matched to a gene: 12. The CDR3 contains 18 residues. Germline CDR1 reads SGHRS; CDR2 reads YFSETQ. Looking up the rest from reference TRBV5-1 and TRBJ2-7 gives the full variable domain: KAGVTQTPRYLIKTRGQQVTLSCSPISGHRSVSWYQQTPGQGLQFLFEYFSETQRNKGNFPGRFSGRQFSNSRSEMNVSTLELGDSALYLCASSLIGPGQGGSYEQYFGPGTRLTVT.